Below are 32 T cell receptor beta chains sequenced from a single sample in a study of spatial heterogeneity in lung cancer. Whole-study results and caveats: The number of expanded tumor alpha and beta chains correlated with mutation number.

No cognate antigen is known for these TCRs. Time point: sample taken at primary tumor resection. TCRdb reprocessed the 5' RACE reads with MiXCR, giving one entry per CDR3 protein. The sample comprises approximately 10,000 distinct CDR3 sequences, 4.5% to 5.5% of which are singletons, and 9.5% to 15% rests with the top ten. The source material was lung tumor tissue, sampled at surgery. The receptors come from a male donor with early-stage non-small cell lung cancer.

This clonotype was counted at least ten times. The V call is TRBV6-5, the J call TRBJ2-7; D may be TRBD1 or TRBD2 (5 bases each). Germline CDR1 and CDR2: MNHEY and SVGAGI. The CDR3 has 16 amino acids. Trimming cost V 0 bases and J 5 bases, with 17 bases left between them. In DNA, the CDR3 is TGTGCCAGCAGTTACTCGCTAGCCAGGGTTACCCACGAGCAGTACTTC. It is translated as CASSYSLARVTHEQYF.

This clonotype has ten or more counts. The CDR3 protein is CASSQAMGQGALDEQFF. DNA of the CDR3: TGCGCCAGCAGCCAAGCTATGGGACAGGGGGCATTGGATGAGCAGTTCTTC. J is TRBJ2-1 and V is TRBV4-1, with 12 bases matching TRBD1. There are 17 residues in the CDR3. J gave up 8 bases and V 1 base, and 9 bases lay outside the gene matches. Germline values: CDR1 MGHRA, CDR2 YSYEKL.

In its sample, this clonotype was seen many times. This chain uses TRBV3-1 with TRBJ2-1; 9 bases fit TRBD1. The length of the CDR3 is 19 residues. V was clipped by 4 bases and J by 7 bases; unmatched bases: 20. Germline CDR1 LGHDT, CDR2 YNNKEL (reference sequence). In nucleotides, the CDR3 is TGTGCCAGCAGCCTAAACAAAATTGCCGGGACAGGGATCTCTAATGAGCAGTTCTTC. Its protein is CASSLNKIAGTGISNEQFF.

Ten or more counts support this clonotype. The V call is TRBV9, the J call TRBJ1-3, with 8 nucleotides matching TRBD1. Looked up from germline, CDR1 is SGDLS and CDR2 is YYNGEE. This CDR3 contains 15 residues. Trimming took 4 bases from V and 3 from J; bases not matched to a gene: 6. This CDR3 is CASSPRDRFGNTIYF. The CDR3 DNA reads as TGTGCCAGCAGCCCCCGGGACAGGTTTGGAAACACCATATATTTT. The full variable domain, rest sourced from reference TRBV9 and TRBJ1-3, is DSGVTQTPKHLITATGQRVTLRCSPRSGDLSVYWYQQSLDQGLQFLIQYYNGEERAKGNILERFSAQQFPDLHSELNLSSLELGDSALYFCASSPRDRFGNTIYFGEGSWLTVV.

Sample share makes this clonotype medium-sized (0.01 to 0.1%). The chain links TRBV27 to TRBJ1-1; D not resolved. The germline CDR1 and CDR2 sequences are MNHEY and SMNVEV (reference sequence). The CDR3 loop spans 13 amino acids. V gave up 8 bases and J gave up 0 bases, with 10 bases separating them. The CDR3 here is CASRLVMNTEAFF. CDR3 in DNA: TGTGCCAGCCGGTTGGTCATGAACACTGAAGCTTTCTTT.

The sample holds many counts of this clonotype. The chain recombines TRBV6-1 with TRBJ1-4, with 8 bases matching TRBD1. The length of the CDR3 is 15 residues. In germline, CDR1 is MNHNS, CDR2 SASEGT. Unmatched junction bases numbered 3, after V lost 6 bases and J lost 0 bases. DNA for the CDR3: TGTGCCAGCAGCGACAGGGGAGCAACTAATGAAAAACTGTTTTTT. It codes for CASSDRGATNEKLFF.

This clonotype was picked up a small number of times. The chain carries TRBV5-1 and TRBJ2-7, with 7 bases fitting TRBD2. The CDR3 length is 12 residues. CDR1 is SGHRS, CDR2 YFSETQ, per germline. Trimming at V came to 7 bases and at J to 5 bases, leaving 6 bases not matched to a gene. CDR3 protein: CASRGEFHEQYF. The CDR3 DNA sequence: TGCGCCAGCCGGGGGGAGTTCCACGAGCAGTACTTC.

In its sample, this clonotype was seen many times. The chain employs TRBV29-1 and TRBJ2-3; D is unclear. CDR1 and CDR2 from the germline V gene are SQVTM and ANQGSEA. The CDR3 spans 12 residues. V was cut by 7 bases and J by 0 bases, with 8 bases left in between. CDR3 nucleotides: TGCAGCGCGAAAGCTAGCACAGATACGCAGTATTTT. Translating it yields CSAKASTDTQYF.

This clonotype was observed many times. The J gene is TRBJ2-5, the V gene TRBV6-6; D is ambiguous. This CDR3 comprises 12 residues. Germline V gene lookup returns CDR1 MNHNY and CDR2 SVGAGI (reference sequence). V dropped 4 bases and J dropped 0 bases, with 3 bases sitting between them. CDR3 residues: CASSSYQETQYF. CDR3 sequence (DNA): TGTGCCAGCAGTTCGTACCAAGAGACCCAGTACTTC.

The chain recombines TRBV4-2 with TRBJ2-7; D gene unclear. Deletions cut 5 bases from V and 8 bases from J, with 19 bases between. Germline CDR1 and CDR2: LGHNA and YNFKEQ. The CDR3 length is 14 residues. CDR3 sequence (DNA): TGTGCCAGCAGCGCTCAAGGTTCCACCCTAAAGCAGTACTTC. Translated: CASSAQGSTLKQYF.

The chain has TRBV4-1 and TRBJ2-7, with no clear D. The CDR3 contains 14 residues. V lost 1 base, J lost 5 bases, and 12 bases lay in between. Germline values: CDR1 MGHRA, CDR2 YSYEKL. The CDR3 here is CASSQGAVDDEQYF. CDR3 nucleotides: TGCGCCAGCAGCCAAGGGGCGGTGGACGACGAGCAGTACTTC.

By share, this clonotype ranks as medium-sized. The chain is built from TRBV2 and TRBJ1-5; D ambiguous. The CDR3 is 14 amino acids. Germline assignment: CDR1 SNHLY and CDR2 FYNNEI. Trimming took 6 bases from V and 3 from J, leaving 12 bases between them. This chain's CDR3 is CASSRGRNNQPQHF. DNA for the CDR3: TGTGCCAGCAGCCGCGGACGGAACAATCAGCCCCAGCATTTT.

This chain links TRBV7-2 with TRBJ2-3; a weak D match, TRBD1 (5 bases). The germline V and J ends were trimmed by 5 bases and 3 bases, with 12 bases remaining between them. In germline, CDR1 is SGHTA, CDR2 FQGNSA. CDR3 length: 14 residues. As DNA, the CDR3 is TGTGCCAGCAGCACACGACAGAGGACAGATACGCAGTATTTT. Protein product: CASSTRQRTDTQYF.

This clonotype was observed many times. The V and J genes are TRBV7-9 and TRBJ1-3, with D hard to call. This CDR3 region has 16 residues. From germline, CDR1 is SEHNR and CDR2 FQNEAQ (reference sequence). With 7 bases removed from V and 1 base from J, the gap between germline ends came to 17 bases. CDR3 residues: CASNLYIVGSGNTIYF. In DNA, the CDR3 is TGTGCCAGCAACCTCTACATCGTTGGGTCTGGAAACACCATATATTTT.

This clonotype came up many times. V usage is TRBV15 and J usage is TRBJ1-5; D is uncertain. The germline gives CDR1 LNHNV, CDR2 YYDKDF (reference sequence). Trimming removed 11 bases from V and 5 bases from J, with 10 bases in between. The CDR3 is 11 amino acids. The CDR3 nucleotides read TGTGCCTACGAGGGCTATCAGCCCCAGCATTTT. This translates into CAYEGYQPQHF.

This clonotype ranks as large. V and J are TRBV6-5 and TRBJ1-1; D may be TRBD1 (5 bases). CDR1 MNHEY and CDR2 SVGAGI come from the germline V gene. The CDR3 consists of 13 residues. Trimming cost V 7 bases and J 2 bases, with 11 bases left between them. The chain's CDR3 is CASTSGINTEAFF. CDR3 coding DNA: TGTGCCAGCACATCAGGGATCAACACTGAAGCTTTCTTT.

Ten or more counts support this clonotype. This rearrangement joins TRBV12-3 or TRBV12-4 to TRBJ2-3; 10 bases are shared with TRBD2. The CDR3 consists of 14 residues. The J segment lost 6 bases and the V segment lost 5 bases, leaving 5 bases of the junction unmatched. This CDR3 is CASSTSGARDTQYF. The CDR3 coding sequence is TGTGCCAGCAGTACTAGCGGGGCCAGGGATACGCAGTATTTT.

This clonotype appeared many times. The chain carries TRBV12-3 or TRBV12-4 and TRBJ2-3, with D hard to call. V lost 4 bases and J lost 5, with 10 bases in between. The length of the CDR3 is 13 residues. The CDR3 DNA reads as TGTGCCAGCAGTTCTTCCTATGAAGATACGCAGTATTTT. Amino acids: CASSSSYEDTQYF.

This clonotype was seen a handful of times. This chain uses TRBV20-1 with TRBJ2-7; a weak D match, TRBD2 (5 bases). V lost 6 bases to trimming and J lost 0 bases, with 15 bases between them. There are 14 residues in the CDR3. Germline-derived CDR1 and CDR2 are DFQATT and SNEGSKA (reference sequence). CDR3 bases: TGCAGTGCCCCCTTTGGACGGGGCTCCTACGAGCAGTACTTC. Protein sequence: CSAPFGRGSYEQYF.

Relative to its sample, this clonotype is medium-sized. This chain joins TRBV20-1 and TRBJ1-5; 7 bases map to TRBD1. In germline, CDR1 is DFQATT, CDR2 SNEGSKA (reference sequence). The V segment lost 5 bases and the J segment 1 base; nucleotides outside the gene matches: 5. The CDR3 loop spans 14 amino acids. CDR3 nucleotide sequence: TGCAGTGCTTGGCCGGGACAGAGCAATCAGCCCCAGCATTTT. It yields the protein CSAWPGQSNQPQHF.

This clonotype was found many times. This chain joins TRBV21-1 and TRBJ2-4; TRBD1 is the table's D call and was not checked against the DNA. TRBV21-1 has pseudogene status. This CDR3 region has 16 residues. The chain's CDR3 is CASSKEARAAKNIQYF. CDR3 sequence (DNA): TGTGCCAGCAGCAAAGAGGCAAGGGCGGCCAAAAACATTCAGTACTTC.

The chain uses TRBV29-1 and TRBJ2-1; 15 nucleotides line up with TRBD2. The CDR3 has 17 amino acids. V dropped 0 bases and J dropped 10; count of bases not matched to a gene: 10. Germline V gene data show CDR1 as SQVTM and CDR2 as ANQGSEA. CDR3 sequence: CSVEEAGLAGGSGEQFF. In nucleotides, the CDR3 is TGCAGCGTTGAAGAGGCGGGACTAGCGGGAGGTTCGGGGGAGCAGTTCTTC.

This clonotype was picked up many times. The rearrangement joins TRBV5-6 to TRBJ2-3, with D hard to call. The CDR3 has 14 amino acids. V dropped 1 base and J dropped 7 bases, with 13 bases sitting between them. Per the germline V gene, CDR1 is SGHDT and CDR2 is YYEEEE. The chain's CDR3 is CASSLRSGVHTQYF. The CDR3 nucleotides are TGTGCCAGCAGCTTGAGGTCTGGCGTACATACGCAGTATTTT.

The J gene is TRBJ1-6, the V gene TRBV20-1, with D perhaps TRBD1 (5 bases). Per germline, CDR1 DFQATT and CDR2 SNEGSKA (reference sequence). Trimming took off 0 bases at V and 9 bases at J, with 15 bases between the two ends. The CDR3 runs 15 residues. CDR3 coding DNA: TGCAGTGCTAGAGAGGTTCTGGGGAGGGGTTCACCCCTCCACTTT. Its translation: CSAREVLGRGSPLHF.

The V call is TRBV6-2 or TRBV6-3, the J call TRBJ2-2; D might be TRBD1 (6 bases). This CDR3 spans 13 amino acids. Germline V gene data show CDR1 as MNHEY and CDR2 as SVGEGT. This CDR3 reads CANSAGVTGELFF. The CDR3 nucleotides read TGTGCTAACAGTGCAGGGGTCACCGGGGAGCTGTTTTTT.

The CDR3 loop is CASSLGLAGGIDTQYF. DNA of the CDR3: TGTGCCAGCAGCTTAGGGCTAGCGGGAGGTATAGATACGCAGTATTTT. The chain has TRBV11-2 and TRBJ2-3, with 11 bases fitting TRBD2. CDR3 length: 16 amino acids. Germline CDR1 SGHAT, CDR2 FQNNGV. V was pared by 1 base and J by 5 bases, with 5 bases of the junction left unmatched.

Worth noting for this clonotype: The junction shows a germline mismatch at one end, possibly a read error. The chain combines TRBV29-1 with TRBJ1-1; 9 positions match TRBD1. This CDR3 has 12 amino acids. The germline gives CDR1 SQVTM, CDR2 ANQGSEA. The CDR3 reads CSVVQGAREAFF. For the CDR3, the DNA is TGCAGCGTTGTACAGGGGGCTAGGGAAGCCTTCTTT. The entire variable domain, with the rest obtained from reference TRBV29-1 and TRBJ1-1, is as follows: SAVISQKPSRDICQRGTSLTIQCQVDSQVTMMFWYRQQPGQSLTLIATANQGSEATYESGFVIDKFPISRPNLTFSTLTVSNMSPEDSSIYLCSVVQGAREAFFGQGTRLTVV.

This clonotype was found many times. This chain links TRBV28 with TRBJ1-5; no definite D call. Trimming shortened V by 3 bases and J by 7 bases, and 7 bases separated the two germline ends. The length of the CDR3 is 12 residues. Germline CDR1 reads MDHEN; CDR2 reads SYDVKM. CDR3 nucleotides: TGTGCCAGCAGTTTCTCGCGGCAGCCCCAGCATTTT. This codes for CASSFSRQPQHF. Filled out from reference TRBV28 and TRBJ1-5, the complete variable domain reads DVKVTQSSRYLVKRTGEKVFLECVQDMDHENMFWYRQDPGLGLRLIYFSYDVKMKEKGDIPEGYSVSREKKERFSLILESASTNQTSMYLCASSFSRQPQHFGDGTRLSIL.

This clonotype rates as medium-sized. This chain links TRBV19 with TRBJ1-2; D is undetermined. Trimming took off 3 bases at V and 6 bases at J, with 14 bases between the two ends. This CDR3 has 14 amino acids. The germline gives CDR1 LNHDA, CDR2 SQIVND (reference sequence). The CDR3 protein is CASSMVGRANGYTF. The CDR3 DNA sequence: TGTGCCAGTAGTATGGTGGGCAGAGCCAATGGCTACACCTTC. Complete variable domain (other parts from reference TRBV19 and TRBJ1-2): DGGITQSPKYLFRKEGQNVTLSCEQNLNHDAMYWYRQDPGQGLRLIYYSQIVNDFQKGDIAEGYSVSREKKESFPLTVTSAQKNPTAFYLCASSMVGRANGYTFGSGTRLTVV.

This clonotype is judged large (0.1 to 1%). The chain uses TRBV3-1 and TRBJ1-6; TRBD1 matches at 9 bases. Germline loops: CDR1 LGHDT, CDR2 YNNKEL (reference sequence). The J segment lost 7 bases and the V segment lost 3 bases, leaving 4 bases of the junction unmatched. This CDR3 has 15 amino acids. CDR3 nucleotide sequence: TGTGCCAGCAGCCAGGACAGGGGATTCAATTCACCCCTCCACTTT. The encoded protein is CASSQDRGFNSPLHF.

This clonotype was seen many times. The rearrangement uses TRBV5-1 and TRBJ2-2; 14 bases match TRBD2. Germline loops: CDR1 SGHRS, CDR2 YFSETQ. This CDR3 is built from 16 residues. The J segment lost 6 bases and the V segment lost 4 bases, leaving 5 bases of the junction unmatched. DNA of the CDR3: TGCGCCAGCAGCCAAGGACTAGCGGGAGGAGCCGGGGAGCTGTTTTTT. This sequence encodes CASSQGLAGGAGELFF.

The chain has TRBV20-1 and TRBJ2-7; 12 bases are shared with TRBD1. The CDR3 sequence is 15 residues long. Germline CDR1 reads DFQATT; CDR2 reads SNEGSKA (reference sequence). V gave up 6 bases and J gave up 0 bases; unmatched junction bases: 6. CDR3 DNA: TGCAGTGCCGGAGGGACAGGGGGCTACTCCTACGAGCAGTACTTC. It is translated as CSAGGTGGYSYEQYF.